These 15 T cell receptor beta chains came from one sample sequenced in a study of blood T cell repertoires in COVID-19. Repertoires were generated with immunoSEQ multiplex PCR, while TCRdb's copy carries only in-frame clones and drops some. The table has 100,000 to 150,000 clones, 85% seen once. The material sequenced was peripheral blood. The receptors were sampled from a woman of 80 years or more with acute or convalescent COVID-19.

This clone appeared a few times. V and J are TRBV7-2 and TRBJ1-1; D might be TRBD1 (6 bases). The V gene lost 0 bases and the J gene lost 8 bases, with 10 bases spanning the gap. The CDR3 length is 13 residues. Germline loops: CDR1 SGHTA, CDR2 FQGNSA. CDR3 loop: CASSLAQGFEAFF. The CDR3 nucleotides are TGTGCCAGCAGCTTAGCCCAGGGGTTCGAAGCTTTCTTT.

This sequence joins TRBV6-5 and TRBJ1-4, with 7 positions matching TRBD1. The CDR3 contains 13 residues. V shed 10 bases and J 8 bases; nucleotides not matched to a gene: 10. CDR1 and CDR2 from the germline V gene are MNHEY and SVGAGI. The DNA for the CDR3 is TGTGCCACACACAGGGGCGGAGAGGAAAAACTGTTTTTT. Translating it yields CATHRGGEEKLFF.

V usage is TRBV7-9 and J usage is TRBJ1-1, with D uncertain. The CDR3 covers 13 residues. CDR1 and CDR2 from the germline V gene are SEHNR and FQNEAQ (reference sequence). The germline V and J ends were trimmed by 2 bases and 4 bases, with 8 bases remaining between them. The chain's CDR3 is CASSLIEGTEAFF. CDR3 sequence (DNA): TGTGCCAGCAGCTTAATCGAGGGCACTGAAGCTTTCTTT.

The rearrangement uses TRBV9 and TRBJ1-2, with D maybe TRBD1 (6 bases). V was pared by 0 bases and J by 2 bases, with 14 bases between. CDR1 is SGDLS, CDR2 YYNGEE, per germline. The CDR3 has 16 residues. CDR3 coding DNA: TGTGCCAGCAGCGTAGCCGAGGGGGTCGCGAACTATGGCTACACCTTC. This sequence encodes CASSVAEGVANYGYTF.

The V and J genes are TRBV11-3 and TRBJ2-5; 7 nucleotides match TRBD1. Germline V lookup: CDR1 SGHNT, CDR2 YENEEA. V lost 1 base to trimming and J lost 5 bases; unmatched junction nucleotides: 7. The CDR3 is 15 amino acids. CDR3 in amino acids: CASSLGTGAGETQYF. CDR3 nucleotide sequence: TGTGCCAGCAGCTTAGGTACAGGGGCTGGGGAGACCCAGTACTTC.

This clone was observed a handful of times. The chain has TRBV14 and TRBJ1-6, with D maybe TRBD1 (6 bases). CDR1 SGHDN and CDR2 FVKESK come from the germline V gene. The CDR3 has 15 residues. The V gene lost 4 bases and the J gene lost 7 bases, with 14 bases spanning the gap. CDR3 protein: CASSPQGIRNSPLHF. CDR3 nucleotide sequence: TGTGCCAGCAGCCCACAGGGAATTAGGAATTCACCCCTCCACTTT.

This sequence joins TRBV9 and TRBJ2-3; D may be TRBD2 (6 bases). Trimming stripped 2 bases from V and 0 bases from J, with 10 bases between. CDR3 size: 15 residues. Germline V gene sequence: CDR1 SGDLS, CDR2 YYNGEE. CDR3 sequence: CASSVGLASTDTQYF. CDR3 nucleotides: TGTGCCAGCAGCGTGGGACTCGCTAGCACAGATACGCAGTATTTT.

The rearrangement joins TRBV3-1 (or the pseudogene TRBV3-2) to TRBJ1-3; no firm D call. CDR1 LGHDT and CDR2 YNNKEL come from the germline V gene (reference sequence). Trimming removed 5 bases at V and 2 bases at J, with 10 bases between. The CDR3 is made up of 14 amino acids. CDR3 DNA: TGTGCCAGCAGCTTACAGCATGCTGGAAACACCATATATTTT. Encoded protein: CASSLQHAGNTIYF.

This clone showed up just once. The chain employs TRBV4-3 and TRBJ1-1, with 9 positions matching TRBD1. Germline assignment: CDR1 LGHNA and CDR2 YSLEER. This CDR3 has 13 residues. With V trimmed by 4 bases and J by 7 bases, 4 bases remained unmatched. CDR3: CASSLRQGGEAFF. The CDR3 coding sequence is TGCGCCAGCAGCCTCCGACAGGGGGGTGAAGCTTTCTTT.

On this clone itself: No DNA is shown, since the ends of the CDR3 on it are uncertain; the CDR3 is the one TCRdb lists. The CDR3 spells CASTSGRQFDTIYF. The J gene is TRBJ1-3, the V gene TRBV11-2. Per the germline V gene, CDR1 is SGHAT and CDR2 is FQNNGV. A total of 14 residues make up the CDR3, ends included.

The CDR3 sequence is CASSGARGYNEQFF. The CDR3 coding sequence is TGTGCCAGCAGTGGAGCTCGGGGCTACAATGAGCAGTTCTTC. The chain couples TRBV25-1 to TRBJ2-1, with D possibly TRBD2 on 5 matching bases. There are 14 residues in the CDR3. The germline V gene encodes CDR1 MGHDK and CDR2 SYGVNS. V was pared by 4 bases and J by 3 bases, with 10 bases between.

CDR3 sequence reads: CATLIRWGTGDSNSPLHF. CDR3 DNA: TGTGCCACTCTGATCAGGTGGGGGACAGGGGATTCTAATTCACCCCTCCACTTT. The rearrangement joins TRBV19 to TRBJ1-6; TRBD1 aligns across 10 bases. CDR1 LNHDA and CDR2 SQIVND come from the germline V gene (reference sequence). The CDR3 is made up of 18 amino acids. V gave up 10 bases and J gave up 6 bases; unmatched junction bases: 18.

CDR3 nucleotide sequence: TGTGCCAGCAGTTTGGCGGGGACCTACGAGCAGTACTTC. It yields the protein CASSLAGTYEQYF. The chain couples TRBV7-8 to TRBJ2-7; D is perhaps TRBD2 (6 bases). V was trimmed by 6 bases and J by 2 bases, leaving 11 bases between them. Germline assignment: CDR1 SGHVS and CDR2 FQNEAQ. CDR3 size: 13 residues.

This clone turned up a few times. The rearrangement uses TRBV3-1 (or the pseudogene TRBV3-2) and TRBJ2-5, with D maybe TRBD1 (6 bases). This CDR3 is 14 amino acids long. V was shortened by 1 base and J by 4 bases, with 10 bases between the two germline ends. Germline CDR1 reads LGHDT; CDR2 reads YNNKEL (reference sequence). The CDR3, as DNA: TGTGCCAGCAGCCAAGCGCAGGGGATAGAGACCCAGTACTTC. Translating gives CASSQAQGIETQYF.

The V call is TRBV7-2, the J call TRBJ1-2; 10 nucleotides line up with TRBD1. CDR3 length equals 15 residues. The trim removed 5 bases at V and 7 bases at J, leaving 10 bases unmatched. CDR1 and CDR2 (germline): SGHTA, FQGNSA. The DNA for the CDR3 is TGTGCCAGCAGCAAACCGGGACAGGGGTGGAGTGGCTACACCTTC. The encoded protein is CASSKPGQGWSGYTF.